A single sample gave rise to the 2 T cell receptor beta chains below, sequenced in a study of shared clonotypes between healthy human individuals. The data were produced by immunoSEQ multiplex PCR, yet TCRdb's version contains in-frame clones alone and is incomplete. The profile shows about 2.4 million clones, 93% of them singletons. Sequenced: naive CD4+ T cells from PBMCs. Subset here: CD45RA+ positively selected. The receptors were sampled from a man younger than 35 in good health. Some clones in this sample may be carry-over from other donors' samples.

This chain connects TRBV25-1 to TRBJ2-3; D is ambiguous. Per germline, CDR1 MGHDK and CDR2 SYGVNS. This CDR3 spans 15 amino acids. V shed 1 base and J shed 0 bases, with 8 bases lying between them. DNA of the CDR3: TGTGCCAGCAGTGAATTAGGGCAAAGCACAGATACGCAGTATTTT. This encodes CASSELGQSTDTQYF.

Points on this clone: The same CDR3 can be traced to other DNA sequences in this sample. The J gene is TRBJ2-5, the V gene TRBV5-1; D is possibly TRBD1 (6 bases). The CDR3 is 13 residues long. The ends were cut back, 2 bases at V and 5 bases at J, with 10 bases in the middle. CDR1 is SGHRS and CDR2 is YFSETQ in the germline V gene. The CDR3 DNA follows: TGCGCCAGCAGCTTAGGGGGTGGCGAGACCCAGTACTTC. Its protein is CASSLGGGETQYF.